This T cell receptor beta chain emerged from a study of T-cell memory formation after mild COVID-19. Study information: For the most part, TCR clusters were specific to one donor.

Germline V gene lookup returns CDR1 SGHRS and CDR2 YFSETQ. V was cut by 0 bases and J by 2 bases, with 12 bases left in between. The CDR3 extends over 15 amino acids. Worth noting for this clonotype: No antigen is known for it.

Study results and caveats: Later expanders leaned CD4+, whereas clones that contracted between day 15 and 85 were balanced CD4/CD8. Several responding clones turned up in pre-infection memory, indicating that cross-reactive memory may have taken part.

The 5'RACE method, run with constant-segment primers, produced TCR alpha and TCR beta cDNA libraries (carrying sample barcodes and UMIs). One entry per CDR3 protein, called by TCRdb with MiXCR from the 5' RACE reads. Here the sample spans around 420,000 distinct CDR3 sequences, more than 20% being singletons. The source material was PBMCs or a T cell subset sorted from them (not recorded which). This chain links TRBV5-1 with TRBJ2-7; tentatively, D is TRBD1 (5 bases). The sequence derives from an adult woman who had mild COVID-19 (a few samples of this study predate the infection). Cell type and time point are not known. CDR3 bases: TGCGCCAGCAGCTTGGGGGGCAGCCCGACCTACGAGCAGTACTTC. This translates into CASSLGGSPTYEQYF.